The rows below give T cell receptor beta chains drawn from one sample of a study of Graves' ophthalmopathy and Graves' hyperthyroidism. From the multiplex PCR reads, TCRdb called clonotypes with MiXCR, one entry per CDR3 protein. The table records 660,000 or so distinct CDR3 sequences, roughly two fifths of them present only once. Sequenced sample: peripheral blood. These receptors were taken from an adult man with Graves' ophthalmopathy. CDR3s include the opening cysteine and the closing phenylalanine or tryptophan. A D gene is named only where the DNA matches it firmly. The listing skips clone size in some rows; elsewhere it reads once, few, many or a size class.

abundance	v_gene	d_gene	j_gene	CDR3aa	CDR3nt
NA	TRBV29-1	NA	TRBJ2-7	CSVIQGSSYEQYF	TGCAGCGTCATTCAGGGGAGCTCCTACGAGCAGTACTTC
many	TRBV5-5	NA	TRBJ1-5	CASSWGPAVGQPQHF	TGTGCCAGCAGCTGGGGTCCGGCCGTAGGGCAGCCCCAGCATTTT
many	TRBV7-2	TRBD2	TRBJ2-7	CASSLASGGTYEQYF	TGTGCCAGCAGCTTAGCTAGCGGGGGGACCTACGAGCAGTACTTC
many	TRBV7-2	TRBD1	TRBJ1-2	CASSNRGLAYGYTF	TGTGCCAGCAGTAACAGGGGGCTAGCCTATGGCTACACCTTC
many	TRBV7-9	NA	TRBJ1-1	CASSAQQNTEAFF	TGTGCCAGCAGCGCTCAGCAGAACACTGAAGCTTTCTTT
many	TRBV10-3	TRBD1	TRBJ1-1	CASRDRGLGTEAFF	TGTGCCTCCCGGGACAGGGGGCTGGGGACTGAAGCTTTCTTT
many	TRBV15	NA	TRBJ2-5	CATMEEGKETQYF	TGTGCCACCATGGAGGAGGGAAAGGAGACCCAGTACTTC
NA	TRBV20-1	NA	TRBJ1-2	CSAIKGDYGYTF	TGCAGTGCCATCAAAGGGGACTATGGCTACACCTTC
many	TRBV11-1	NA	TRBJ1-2	CASSFAESYGYTF	TGTGCCAGCAGCTTCGCGGAGAGCTATGGCTACACCTTC
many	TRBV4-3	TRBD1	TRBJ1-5	CASSAQGRSNQPQHF	TGCGCCAGCAGCGCACAGGGGAGAAGCAATCAGCCCCAGCATTTT
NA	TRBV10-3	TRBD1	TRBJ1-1	CAISESGGTGSEAFF	TGTGCCATCAGTGAGTCGGGTGGGACAGGGTCTGAAGCTTTCTTT
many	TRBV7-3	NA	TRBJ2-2	CASSPHSGGELFF	TGTGCCAGCAGCCCCCACAGTGGGGGGGAGCTGTTTTTT
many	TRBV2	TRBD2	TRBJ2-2	CASSVDSGRETGELFF	TGTGCCAGCAGTGTTGATAGCGGGAGGGAGACCGGGGAGCTGTTTTTT
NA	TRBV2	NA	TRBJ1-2	CASSRADTETVYGYTF	TGTGCCAGCAGCCGGGCGGACACAGAAACTGTCTATGGCTACACCTTC
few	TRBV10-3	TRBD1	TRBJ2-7	CASSFGQDSYEQYF	TGTGCCAGCAGTTTTGGACAGGACTCCTACGAGCAGTACTTC
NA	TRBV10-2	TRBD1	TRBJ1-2	CASSEGTGGANYGYTF	TGTGCCAGCAGTGAGGGGACAGGGGGAGCTAACTATGGCTACACCTTC
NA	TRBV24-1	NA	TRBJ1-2	CATSGETNYGYTF	TGTGCCACCAGTGGAGAGACTAACTATGGCTACACCTTC
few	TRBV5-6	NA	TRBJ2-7	CASSLVHSIYEQYF	TGTGCCAGCAGCTTGGTACACTCCATCTACGAGCAGTACTTC
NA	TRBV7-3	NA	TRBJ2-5	CASSPPLATQYF	TGCGCCAGCAGCCCACCCCTGGCGACCCAGTACTTC
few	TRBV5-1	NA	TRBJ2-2	CASSLELLPGTGELFF	TGCGCCAGCAGCTTGGAGCTCCTCCCAGGGACCGGGGAGCTGTTTTTT
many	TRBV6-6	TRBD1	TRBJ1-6	CASSRQGKNSPLHF	TGTGCCAGCAGCCGACAGGGGAAGAATTCACCCCTCCACTTT
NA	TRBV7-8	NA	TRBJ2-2	CASSSGPETGELFF	TGTGCCAGCAGTTCAGGGCCAGAAACCGGGGAGCTGTTTTTT
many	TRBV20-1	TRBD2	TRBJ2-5	CSASPSGGGFGTQYF	TGCAGTGCTAGCCCTAGCGGGGGGGGATTCGGGACCCAGTACTTC
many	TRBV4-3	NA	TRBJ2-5	CASSQDRGQWRKETQYF	TGCGCCAGCAGCCAAGACAGGGGCCAATGGCGAAAGGAGACCCAGTACTTC
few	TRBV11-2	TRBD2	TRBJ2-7	CANSSGLATTLYEQYF	TGTGCCAACAGCTCGGGACTAGCGACGACACTCTACGAGCAGTACTTC
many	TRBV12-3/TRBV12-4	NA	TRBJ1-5	CASSLTPYSNQPQHF	TGTGCCAGCAGTTTGACACCCTATAGCAATCAGCCCCAGCATTTT
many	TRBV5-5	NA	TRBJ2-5	CASSLAFPEETQYF	TGTGCCAGCAGCTTGGCCTTTCCCGAAGAGACCCAGTACTTC
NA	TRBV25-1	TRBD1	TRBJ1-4	CASFGTGGPEKLFF	TGTGCCAGCTTTGGTACAGGGGGCCCCGAAAAACTGTTTTTT
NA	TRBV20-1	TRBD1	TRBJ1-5	CSAREQGAGPQHF	TGCAGTGCTAGGGAACAGGGGGCAGGGCCCCAGCATTTT
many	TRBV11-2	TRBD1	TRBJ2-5	CASSPLGSGQGRETQYF	TGTGCCAGCAGCCCCCTGGGGTCGGGACAGGGACGCGAGACCCAGTACTTC
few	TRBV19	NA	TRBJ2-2	CASRLGLGVGPGELFF	TGTGCCAGTAGACTGGGCCTCGGGGTTGGGCCCGGGGAGCTGTTTTTT
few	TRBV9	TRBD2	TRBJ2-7	CASSPQAAVAGGYEQYF	TGTGCCAGCAGCCCGCAAGCCGCGGTAGCGGGAGGTTACGAGCAGTACTTC
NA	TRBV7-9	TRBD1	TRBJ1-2	CASSLGLTGDTYGYTF	TGTGCCAGCAGCTTAGGCCTAACAGGGGACACCTATGGCTACACCTTC
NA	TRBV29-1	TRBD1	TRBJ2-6	CSVPSRDRSGANVLTF	TGCAGCGTCCCCAGCAGGGACAGATCTGGGGCCAACGTCCTGACTTTC
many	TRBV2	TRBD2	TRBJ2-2	CASSDPAGGPYGELFF	TGTGCCAGCAGTGATCCAGCGGGGGGGCCTTACGGGGAGCTGTTTTTT
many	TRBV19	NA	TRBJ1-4	CASSLLVTNEKLFF	TGTGCCAGTAGCCTACTCGTCACTAATGAAAAACTGTTTTTT
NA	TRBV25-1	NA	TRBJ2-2	CASSPKPSGYTGELFF	TGTGCCAGCAGTCCAAAGCCTAGTGGCTACACCGGGGAGCTGTTTTTT
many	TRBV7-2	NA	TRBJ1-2	CASSLVALHYGYTF	TGTGCCAGCAGCTTAGTAGCTCTACACTATGGCTACACCTTC
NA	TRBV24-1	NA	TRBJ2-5	CATSDLGQTGQYF	TGTGCCACCAGTGATTTGGGACAGACCGGGCAGTACTTC
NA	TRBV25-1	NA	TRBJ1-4	CASSVHPQGWELFF	TGTGCCAGCAGTGTTCACCCTCAGGGTTGGGAACTGTTTTTT
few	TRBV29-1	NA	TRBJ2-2	CSVEENGDGYTGELFF	TGCAGCGTTGAAGAAAACGGGGATGGCTACACCGGGGAGCTGTTTTTT
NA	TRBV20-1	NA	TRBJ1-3	CSAIDRPGRSGNTIYF	TGCAGTGCTATCGACAGGCCCGGGCGGTCTGGAAACACCATATATTTT
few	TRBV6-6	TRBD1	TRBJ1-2	CAISRGGTGYTF	TGTGCCATCAGTCGAGGGGGCACTGGCTACACCTTC
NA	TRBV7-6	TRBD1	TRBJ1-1	CASSPRNLQGTLNTEAFF	TGTGCCAGCAGCCCTCGGAACCTACAGGGGACGTTGAACACTGAAGCTTTCTTT
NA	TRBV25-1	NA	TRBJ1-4	CASSELASGREEKLFF	TGTGCCAGCAGTGAATTGGCTAGCGGAAGAGAAGAAAAACTGTTTTTT
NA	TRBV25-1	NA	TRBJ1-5	CASSESSDNQPQHF	TGTGCCAGCAGTGAATCGTCGGACAATCAGCCCCAGCATTTT
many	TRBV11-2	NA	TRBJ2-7	CASSLVEQYF	TGTGCCAGCAGCTTAGTTGAGCAGTACTTC
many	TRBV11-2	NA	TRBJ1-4	CASSPRDTRGEKLFF	TGTGCCAGCAGCCCAAGGGACACTAGGGGGGAAAAACTGTTTTTT
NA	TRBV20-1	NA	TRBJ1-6	CSAELALPNSPLHF	TGCAGTGCCGAACTAGCGTTACCGAATTCACCCCTCCACTTT
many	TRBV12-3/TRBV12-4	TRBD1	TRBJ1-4	CASSWNRGEEGNEKLFF	TGTGCCAGCAGTTGGAACAGGGGCGAAGAGGGTAATGAAAAACTGTTTTTT
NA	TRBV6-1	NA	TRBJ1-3	CASSLIRASEYGNTIYF	TGTGCCAGCAGCCTAATTCGGGCGTCAGAATATGGAAACACCATATATTTT
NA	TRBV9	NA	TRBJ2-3	CASSVWGGTDTQYF	TGTGCCAGCAGCGTCTGGGGGGGCACAGATACGCAGTATTTT
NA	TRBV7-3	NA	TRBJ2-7	CASSIGPSPYEQYF	TGTGCCAGCTCAATCGGACCAAGCCCCTACGAGCAGTACTTC
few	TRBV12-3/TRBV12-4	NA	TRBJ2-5	CASSQLEGLRETQYF	TGTGCCAGCAGTCAACTAGAGGGCCTGAGGGAGACCCAGTACTTC
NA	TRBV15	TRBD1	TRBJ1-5	CATRRTGGTNQPQHF	TGTGCCACCAGAAGGACAGGGGGAACCAATCAGCCCCAGCATTTT
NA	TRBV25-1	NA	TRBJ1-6	CASSELGPKYWVSNPASNSPLHF	TGTGCCAGCAGTGAATTGGGCCCGAAGTACTGGGTCTCTAATCCCGCCAGTAATTCACCCCTCCACTTT
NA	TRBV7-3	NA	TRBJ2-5	CASSLAGLQYF	TGTGCCAGCAGCTTAGCAGGATTACAGTACTTC